The following is a TCR beta chain sequence with its context. Unique molecular identifiers were attached to individual cDNA molecules. Via MiXCR, TCRdb re-called the 5' RACE reads, giving one row per CDR3 protein. Of around 57,000 distinct CDR3 sequences in the sample, under 14% were seen once. This entry belongs to a study of early T cells in non-severe SARS-CoV-2 infection. The CDR3 has 13 residues. Germline assignment: CDR1 SGHAT and CDR2 FQNNGV. With V trimmed by 5 bases and J by 10 bases, 10 bases remained unmatched. This chain links TRBV11-2 with TRBJ1-1; 7 nucleotides match TRBD1. The sequenced sample consisted of whole blood. The receptor comes from an adult who was a healthcare worker with PCR-confirmed SARS-CoV-2 infection or an uninfected control (not recorded which). CDR3 coding DNA: TGTGCCAGCAGCCTACGGACAGGATCGGGAGCTTTCTTT. This codes for CASSLRTGSGAFF.